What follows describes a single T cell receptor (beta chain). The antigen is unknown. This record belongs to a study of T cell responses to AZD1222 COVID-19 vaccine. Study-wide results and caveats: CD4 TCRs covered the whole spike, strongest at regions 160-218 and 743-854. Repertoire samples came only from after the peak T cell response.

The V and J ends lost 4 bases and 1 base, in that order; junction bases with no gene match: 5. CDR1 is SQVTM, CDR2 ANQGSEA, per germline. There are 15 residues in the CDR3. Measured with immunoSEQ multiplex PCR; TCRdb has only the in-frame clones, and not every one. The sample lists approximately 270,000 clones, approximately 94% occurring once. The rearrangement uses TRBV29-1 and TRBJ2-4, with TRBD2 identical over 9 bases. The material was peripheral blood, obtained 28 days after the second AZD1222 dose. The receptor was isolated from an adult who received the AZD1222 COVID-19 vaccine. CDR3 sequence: CSVVIAGAAKNIQYF. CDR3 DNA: TGCAGCGTTGTCATAGCGGGAGCTGCCAAAAACATTCAGTACTTC.